This T cell receptor (beta chain) was observed in a study of vaccination effects on CD4 cells after COVID-19. Study-level background: Samples were taken post-vaccine, and their median timing was 72 days after the second dose. Findings and limits, study-wide: Convalescent patients in the study were few, and early post-infection timepoints were absent. There was marked clonal contraction among infection- and vaccine-induced clones late after vaccination.

CDR3 length equals 13 residues. Germline V gene lookup returns CDR1 SGHTA and CDR2 FQGNSA. The V and J ends lost 2 bases and 3 bases, in that order; junction bases with no gene match: 0. In the ViraFEST assay, antigen-specific CD4+ clonotypes were identified by expansion after peptide-pool stimulation. With 10 days of culture completed, CD4+ T cells were isolated. Everyone in the study got two shots of either the BNT162b2 or mRNA-1273 vaccine. They grew over 1.5 million PBMC in each well, adding 10 IU/ml IL-2 and 8.5 to 10 ug/ml peptides. Details on this clone: What it binds is unknown.

Generated by immunoSEQ multiplex PCR, the TCRdb table keeps only in-frame clones and is missing some. The repertoire holds just under 30,000 clones, with under 85% as singletons. The source material was CD4+ T cells from PBMCs cultured with HCoV-OC43 spike peptides, sampled after COVID-19 vaccination. Subset given: HCoV-OC43 spike overlapping peptide pool stimulation. The clonotype was recovered from a human donor who received a COVID-19 vaccine. This rearrangement joins TRBV7-2 to TRBJ2-5, with 7 bases identical to TRBD1. The CDR3 here is CASSLTGEETQYF. In nucleotides, the CDR3 is TGTGCCAGCAGCTTAACAGGGGAAGAGACCCAGTACTTC. The full variable domain, its missing parts supplied by reference TRBV7-2 and TRBJ2-5, is GAGVSQSPSNKVTEKGKDVELRCDPISGHTALYWYRQSLGQGLEFLIYFQGNSAPDKSGLPSDRFSAERTGGSVSTLTIQRTQQEDSAVYLCASSLTGEETQYFGPGTRLLVL.